This T cell receptor beta chain was retrieved from a study of untreated major depressive disorder. Method: immunoSEQ multiplex PCR; TCRdb's copy keeps in-frame clones and lacks some. The repertoire holds tens of thousands of clones, with 85% to 95% as singletons. CDR3 length: 15 residues. Germline-derived CDR1 and CDR2 are SGHTA and FQGNSA. V lost 1 base and J lost 3; bases outside the gene matches: 6. The sample was CD4+ T cells from PBMCs. The origin of this receptor is a man aged 25 to 45 in good health. The gene calls are TRBV7-2 and TRBJ2-7; 7 bases align to TRBD2. CDR3 DNA sequence: TGTGCCAGCAGCTTAGAAGGAAAGCGGGGCTACGAGCAGTACTTC. This encodes CASSLEGKRGYEQYF.